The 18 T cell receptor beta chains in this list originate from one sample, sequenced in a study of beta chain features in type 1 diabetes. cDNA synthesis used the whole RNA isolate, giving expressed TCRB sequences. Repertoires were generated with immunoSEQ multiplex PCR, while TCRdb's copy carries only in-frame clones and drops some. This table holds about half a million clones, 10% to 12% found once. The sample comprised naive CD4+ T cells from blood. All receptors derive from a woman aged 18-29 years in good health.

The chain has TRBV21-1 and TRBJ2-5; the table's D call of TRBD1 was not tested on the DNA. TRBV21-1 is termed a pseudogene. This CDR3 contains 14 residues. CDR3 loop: CASSFHRAQETQYF. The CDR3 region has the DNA TGTGCCAGCAGCTTCCACAGGGCCCAAGAGACCCAGTACTTC.

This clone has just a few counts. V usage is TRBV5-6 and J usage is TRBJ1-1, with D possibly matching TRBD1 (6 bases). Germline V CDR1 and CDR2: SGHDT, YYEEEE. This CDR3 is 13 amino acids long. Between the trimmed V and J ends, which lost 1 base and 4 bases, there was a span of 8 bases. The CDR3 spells CASSLRRGTEAFF. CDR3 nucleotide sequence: TGTGCCAGCAGCTTGCGCAGGGGCACTGAAGCTTTCTTT.

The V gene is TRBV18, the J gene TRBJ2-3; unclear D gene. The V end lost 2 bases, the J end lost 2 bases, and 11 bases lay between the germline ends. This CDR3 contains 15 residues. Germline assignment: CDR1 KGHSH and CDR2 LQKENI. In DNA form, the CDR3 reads TGTGCCAGCTCACCATTTTTGACCGCCACAGATACGCAGTATTTT. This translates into CASSPFLTATDTQYF.

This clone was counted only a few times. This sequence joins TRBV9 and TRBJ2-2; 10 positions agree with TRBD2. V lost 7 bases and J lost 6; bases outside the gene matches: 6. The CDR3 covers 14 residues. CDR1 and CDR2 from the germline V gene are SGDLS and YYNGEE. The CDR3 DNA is TGTGCCAGCGGGGCTAGCGGGAGTCCCGGGGAGCTGTTTTTT. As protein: CASGASGSPGELFF.

The DNA for the CDR3 is TGTGCCAGCAGTTCATATGCCGGGACAGGCGCCTACGAGCAGTACTTC. Its translation: CASSSYAGTGAYEQYF. The rearrangement joins TRBV27 to TRBJ2-7, with 8 nucleotides matching TRBD1. CDR3 size: 16 residues. Germline CDR1 is MNHEY and CDR2 is SMNVEV (reference sequence). The V and J ends lost 4 bases and 2 bases, in that order; junction bases with no gene match: 10.

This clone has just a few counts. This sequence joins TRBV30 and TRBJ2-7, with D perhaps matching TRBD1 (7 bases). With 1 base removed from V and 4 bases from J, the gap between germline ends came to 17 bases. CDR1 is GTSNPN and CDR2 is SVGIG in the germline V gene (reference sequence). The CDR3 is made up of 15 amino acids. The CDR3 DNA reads TGTGCCTGGAGTGGCGGGACAGAAGCCCGGTACGAGCAGTACTTC. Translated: CAWSGGTEARYEQYF. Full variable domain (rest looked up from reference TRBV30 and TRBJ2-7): SQTIHQWPATLVQPVGSPLSLECTVEGTSNPNLYWYRQAAGRGLQLLFYSVGIGQISSEVPQNLSASRPQDRQFILSSKKLLLSDSGFYLCAWSGGTEARYEQYFGPGTRLTVT.

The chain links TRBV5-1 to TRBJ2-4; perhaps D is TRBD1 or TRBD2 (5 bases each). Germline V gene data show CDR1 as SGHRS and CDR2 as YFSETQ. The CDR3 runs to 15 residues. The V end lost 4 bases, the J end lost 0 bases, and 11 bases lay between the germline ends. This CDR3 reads CASSGVGVAKNIQYF. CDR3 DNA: TGCGCCAGCAGCGGTGTGGGGGTAGCCAAAAACATTCAGTACTTC.

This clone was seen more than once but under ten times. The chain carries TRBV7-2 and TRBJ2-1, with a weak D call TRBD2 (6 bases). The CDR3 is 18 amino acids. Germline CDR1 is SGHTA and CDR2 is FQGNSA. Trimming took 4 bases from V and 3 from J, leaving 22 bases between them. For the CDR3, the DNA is TGTGCCAGCAGCTCCCGTTTCGTGGGGGGACTTGGCTACAATGAGCAGTTCTTC. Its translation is CASSSRFVGGLGYNEQFF. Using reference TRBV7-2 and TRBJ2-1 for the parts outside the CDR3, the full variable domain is GAGVSQSPSNKVTEKGKDVELRCDPISGHTALYWYRQSLGQGLEFLIYFQGNSAPDKSGLPSDRFSAERTGGSVSTLTIQRTQQEDSAVYLCASSSRFVGGLGYNEQFFGPGTRLTVL.

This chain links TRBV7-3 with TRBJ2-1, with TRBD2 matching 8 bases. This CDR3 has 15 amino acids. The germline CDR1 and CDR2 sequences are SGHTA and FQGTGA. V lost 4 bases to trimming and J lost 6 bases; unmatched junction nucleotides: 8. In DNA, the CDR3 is TGTGCCAGCAGCTCCACAGCGGGAGTGCGCAATGAGCAGTTCTTC. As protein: CASSSTAGVRNEQFF.

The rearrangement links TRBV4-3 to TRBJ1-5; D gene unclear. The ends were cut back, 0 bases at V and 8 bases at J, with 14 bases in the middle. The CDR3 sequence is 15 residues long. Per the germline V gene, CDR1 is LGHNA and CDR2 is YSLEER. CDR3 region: CASSQEYARREPQHF. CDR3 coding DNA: TGCGCCAGCAGCCAAGAATACGCCAGGAGGGAGCCCCAGCATTTT.

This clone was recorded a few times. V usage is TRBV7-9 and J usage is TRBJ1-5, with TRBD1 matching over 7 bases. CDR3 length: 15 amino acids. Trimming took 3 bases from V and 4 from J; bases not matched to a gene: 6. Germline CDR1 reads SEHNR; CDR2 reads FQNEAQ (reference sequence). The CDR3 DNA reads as TGTGCCAGCAGCTTGGGGACAGCGAGTAATCAGCCCCAGCATTTT. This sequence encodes CASSLGTASNQPQHF.

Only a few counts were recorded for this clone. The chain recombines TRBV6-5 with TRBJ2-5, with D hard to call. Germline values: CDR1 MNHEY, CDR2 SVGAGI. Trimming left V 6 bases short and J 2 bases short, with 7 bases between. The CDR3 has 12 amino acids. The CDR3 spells CASRHLQETQYF. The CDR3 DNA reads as TGTGCCAGCAGGCACTTGCAAGAGACCCAGTACTTC.

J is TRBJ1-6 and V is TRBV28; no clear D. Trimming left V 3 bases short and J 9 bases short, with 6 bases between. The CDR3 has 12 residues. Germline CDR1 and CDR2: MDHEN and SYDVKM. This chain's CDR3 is CASSFSPSPLHF. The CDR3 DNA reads TGTGCCAGCAGTTTCTCTCCTTCACCCCTCCACTTT.

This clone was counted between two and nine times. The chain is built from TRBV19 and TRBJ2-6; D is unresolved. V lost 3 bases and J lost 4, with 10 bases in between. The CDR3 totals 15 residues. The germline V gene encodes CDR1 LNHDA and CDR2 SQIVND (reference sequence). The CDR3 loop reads CASSIVRTGANVLTF. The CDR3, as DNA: TGTGCCAGTAGTATCGTAAGGACCGGGGCCAACGTCCTGACTTTC. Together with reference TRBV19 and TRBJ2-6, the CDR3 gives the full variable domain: DGGITQSPKYLFRKEGQNVTLSCEQNLNHDAMYWYRQDPGQGLRLIYYSQIVNDFQKGDIAEGYSVSREKKESFPLTVTSAQKNPTAFYLCASSIVRTGANVLTFGAGSRLTVL.

The CDR3 coding sequence is TGCGCCAGCAGCTCTACTGTATTACCCGGGGAGCTGTTTTTT. Translated, it gives CASSSTVLPGELFF. This chain uses TRBV5-1 with TRBJ2-2; D is unresolved. Trimming cost V 3 bases and J 6 bases, with 12 bases left between them. Germline lookup yields CDR1 SGHRS and CDR2 YFSETQ. The CDR3 spans 14 residues.

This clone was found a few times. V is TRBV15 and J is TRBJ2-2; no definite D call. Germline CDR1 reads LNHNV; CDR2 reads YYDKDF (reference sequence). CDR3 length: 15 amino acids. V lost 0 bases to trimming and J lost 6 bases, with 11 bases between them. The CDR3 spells CATSRDPLRAGELFF. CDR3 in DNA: TGTGCCACCAGCAGAGATCCACTGAGAGCCGGGGAGCTGTTTTTT.

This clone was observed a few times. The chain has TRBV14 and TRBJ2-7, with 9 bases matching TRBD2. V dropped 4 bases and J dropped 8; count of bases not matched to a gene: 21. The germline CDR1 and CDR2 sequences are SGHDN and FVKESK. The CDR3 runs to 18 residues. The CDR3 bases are TGTGCCAGCAGCCCTCTAGCTCTAGGCGGGAGGGCCATATTCCAGCAGTACTTC. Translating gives CASSPLALGGRAIFQQYF. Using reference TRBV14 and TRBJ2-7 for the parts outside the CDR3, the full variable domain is EAGVTQFPSHSVIEKGQTVTLRCDPISGHDNLYWYRRVMGKEIKFLLHFVKESKQDESGMPNNRFLAERTGGTYSTLKVQPAELEDSGVYFCASSPLALGGRAIFQQYFGPGTRLTVT.

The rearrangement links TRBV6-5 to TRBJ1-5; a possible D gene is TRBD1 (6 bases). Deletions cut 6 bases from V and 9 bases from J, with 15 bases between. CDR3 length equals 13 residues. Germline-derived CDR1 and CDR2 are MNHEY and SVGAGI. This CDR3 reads CASSVQTGSPQHF. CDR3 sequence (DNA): TGTGCCAGCAGCGTACAAACAGGGTCGCCCCAGCATTTT.